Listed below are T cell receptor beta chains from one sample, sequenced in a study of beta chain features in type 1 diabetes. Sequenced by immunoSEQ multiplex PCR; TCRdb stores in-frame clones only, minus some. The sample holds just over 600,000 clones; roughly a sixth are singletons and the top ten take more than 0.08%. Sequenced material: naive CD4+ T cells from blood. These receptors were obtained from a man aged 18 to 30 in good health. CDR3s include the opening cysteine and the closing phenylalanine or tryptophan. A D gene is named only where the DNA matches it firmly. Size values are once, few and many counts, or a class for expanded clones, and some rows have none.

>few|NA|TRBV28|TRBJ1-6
TGTGCCAGCAACTGGCCCAGGCCGAGTAATTCACCCCTCCACTTT
CASNWPRPSNSPLHF
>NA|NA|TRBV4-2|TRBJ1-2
TGTGCCAGCAGCCCTCCTCACCCAGGGCGGAACTATGGCTACACCTTC
CASSPPHPGRNYGYTF
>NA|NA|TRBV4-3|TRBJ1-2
TGCGCCAGCAGCCCCGTTGGCAACTATGGCTACACCTTC
CASSPVGNYGYTF
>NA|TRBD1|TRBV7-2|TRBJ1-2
TGTGCCAGCAGCCTCCTATCGACAGGGCTCCGTGGCTACACCTTC
CASSLLSTGLRGYTF
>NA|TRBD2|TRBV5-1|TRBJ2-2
TGCGCCAGCAGCGCCACTAGCGGAAACACCGGGGAGCTGTTTTTT
CASSATSGNTGELFF
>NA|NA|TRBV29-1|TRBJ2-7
TGCAGCGTCCAGGGTAGCTCCTACGAGCAGTACTTC
CSVQGSSYEQYF
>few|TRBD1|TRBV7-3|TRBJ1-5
TGTGCCAGCAGCCGAGACAGGGATCAACCCCAGCATTTT
CASSRDRDQPQHF
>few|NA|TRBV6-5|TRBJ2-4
TGTGCCAGCAGTCGGCTTCAGGGGCCCAAAAACATTCAGTACTTC
CASSRLQGPKNIQYF
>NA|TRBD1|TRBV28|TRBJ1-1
TGTGCCAGTAGACAGGGCGGCACTGAAGCTTTCTTT
CASRQGGTEAFF
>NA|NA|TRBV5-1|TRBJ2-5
TGCGCCAGCAGCCCGGGGACACCGAGTGTAGAGACCCAGTACTTC
CASSPGTPSVETQYF
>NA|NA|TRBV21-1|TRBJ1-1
TGTGCCAGCACTCTGCGGACTGAAGCTTTCTTT
CASTLRTEAFF
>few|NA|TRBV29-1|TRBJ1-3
TGCAGCGTGTCCGGGACAACTGGAAACACCATATATTTT
CSVSGTTGNTIYF
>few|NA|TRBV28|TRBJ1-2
TGTGCCAGCAGTTTAACCCAGTCTAACTATGGCTACACCTTC
CASSLTQSNYGYTF
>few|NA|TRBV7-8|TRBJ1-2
TGTGCCAGCAGCCCGCAGAAGAACTATGGCTACACCTTC
CASSPQKNYGYTF
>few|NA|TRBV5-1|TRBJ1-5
TGCGCCAGCAGCTTACAAGGCGGGAGCAATCAGCCCCAGCATTTT
CASSLQGGSNQPQHF
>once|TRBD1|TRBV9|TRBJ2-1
TGTGCCAGCAGCGCAGGGACAGGGGGACTCTCAAACAATGAGCAGTTCTTC
CASSAGTGGLSNNEQFF
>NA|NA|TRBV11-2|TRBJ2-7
TGTGCCAGCAGCTTACCCGGCACCTACGAGCAGTACTTC
CASSLPGTYEQYF